This T cell receptor beta chain was recorded in a study of early T cells in non-severe SARS-CoV-2 infection. Study results and limitations: Anti-spike CD8 responses were favored in VDJdb matching, and private and CD4 specificities were missed.

TCRdb independently ran MiXCR on the 5' RACE reads; one entry per CDR3 protein. The sample consists of around 40,000 distinct CDR3 sequences, 5.5% to 7% of them appearing once. This CDR3 region has 14 residues. After removal of 2 bases from V and 5 bases from J, the junction contained 5 bases not matched to a gene. CDR1 and CDR2 (germline): MNHNY, SVGAGI (reference sequence). With regard to this clonotype: Its cognate antigen is unknown.

The sample consisted of whole blood. The sequence was collected from an adult who was a healthcare worker with PCR-confirmed SARS-CoV-2 infection or an uninfected control (not recorded which). V gene TRBV6-6 combines with J gene TRBJ2-7; 8 nucleotides agree with TRBD1. The CDR3 region has the DNA TGTGCCAGCAGTTACCGGGACAGGTCAGACGAGCAGTACTTC. Translation gives CASSYRDRSDEQYF.